The entry that follows covers one TCR beta chain sequence. Its antigen is undetermined. Sequenced by immunoSEQ multiplex PCR; TCRdb stores in-frame clones only, minus some. The sample lists 200,000 to 250,000 clones; 75% to 95% were seen once. The data were obtained in a study of cytomegalovirus exposure and HLA in healthy donors. This CDR3 is 17 amino acids long. Germline CDR1 SEHNR, CDR2 FQNEAQ (reference sequence). The junction had 13 bases not matched to a gene; V was cut back by 5 bases and J by 3 bases. Points from the study as a whole: Associated with cytomegalovirus, according to the listing, were 164 TCR beta chains.

Sequenced material: PBMCs. This clonotype was sampled from a woman younger than 35 in good health and CMV-seronegative. The chain combines TRBV7-9 with TRBJ2-7; 10 nucleotides align to TRBD1. The CDR3 bases are TGTGCCAGCAGCGGACAGGGGGTTAGTTCCGCCGGCTACGAGCAGTACTTC. Encoded protein: CASSGQGVSSAGYEQYF. The whole variable domain, remainder taken from reference TRBV7-9 and TRBJ2-7, is DTGVSQNPRHKITKRGQNVTFRCDPISEHNRLYWYRQTLGQGPEFLTYFQNEAQLEKSRLLSDRFSAERPKGSFSTLEIQRTEQGDSAMYLCASSGQGVSSAGYEQYFGPGTRLTVT.